This is a list of T cell receptor beta chains from one sample in a study of shared clonotypes between healthy human individuals. The table came from immunoSEQ multiplex PCR; TCRdb's copy has only in-frame clones and leaves some out. The sample includes around 610,000 clones, approximately 96% of them seen just once. Sequenced sample: naive CD8+ T cells sorted from blood. These TCRs come from a woman in her 30s in good health. Both conserved end residues are part of each CDR3. Each record gives: J gene, V gene, D gene, clone size, CDR3 DNA, CDR3 protein. A D gene is named only where the DNA matches it firmly. Clone size appears in some rows only: once, few, many, or a class for an expanded clone.

TRBJ2-7	TRBV28	.	.	TGTGCCAGCAAGGAGGGGCTAGCGGACAGTGCCTACGAGCAGTACTTC	CASKEGLADSAYEQYF
TRBJ2-5	TRBV28	.	.	TGTGCCAGCAGTTTAGGCGGGTTTCAAGAGACCCAGTACTTC	CASSLGGFQETQYF
TRBJ1-4	TRBV29-1	TRBD1	.	TGCAGCGTCGAACAGGGGCCGAGTAAAAAACTGTTTTTT	CSVEQGPSKKLFF
TRBJ2-7	TRBV5-6	.	.	TGTGCCAGCAGCTTGGTGGGTTTACACTACGAGCAGTACTTC	CASSLVGLHYEQYF
TRBJ2-6	TRBV2	.	.	TGTGCCAGCGCTGGGGCCAACGTCCTGACTTTC	CASAGANVLTF
TRBJ2-7	TRBV7-8	TRBD2	.	TGTGCCAGCAGCTTAGCGACTAGCGGACCCTACGAGCAGTACTTC	CASSLATSGPYEQYF
TRBJ1-2	TRBV9	.	.	TGTGCCAGCAGCGAAACAGGGAATGGCTACACCTTC	CASSETGNGYTF
TRBJ2-1	TRBV19	.	.	TGTGCCAGTAGTATACCCCGTGCGGGGTTCAATGAGCAGTTCTTC	CASSIPRAGFNEQFF
TRBJ1-1	TRBV7-8	.	.	TGTGCCAGCGTCCTAGGAGGGGTTAGGACCACTGAAGCTTTCTTT	CASVLGGVRTTEAFF
TRBJ1-4	TRBV27	.	.	TGTGCCAGCAGCCCGTGGGAGGGCGAAAAACTGTTTTTT	CASSPWEGEKLFF
TRBJ2-7	TRBV6-1	TRBD2	.	TGTGCCAGCAGTGCGGGACTAGCGGGAGGAAGACGCGAGCAGTACTTC	CASSAGLAGGRREQYF
TRBJ1-2	TRBV28	.	.	TGTGCCAGCAGTCTCTCAGGGTGGGTTGGCTACACCTTC	CASSLSGWVGYTF
TRBJ2-7	TRBV19	.	.	TGTGCCAGTAGTATAAGCGGAACCTACGAGCAGTACTTC	CASSISGTYEQYF
TRBJ2-1	TRBV5-1	TRBD1	.	TGCGCCAGCGGTTACAGGGGGATCAGCGATGAGCAGTTCTTC	CASGYRGISDEQFF
TRBJ1-1	TRBV18	TRBD1	.	TGTGCCAGCTCCGGGACAGGTGGGGAGAGTACTGAAGCTTTCTTT	CASSGTGGESTEAFF
TRBJ1-2	TRBV5-6	.	.	TGTGCCAGCAGCTCCGGGACCGACTATGGCTACACCTTC	CASSSGTDYGYTF
TRBJ2-1	TRBV28	.	.	TGTGCCAGCAGTTTAAGGTACTCCGTGAATGAGCAGTTCTTC	CASSLRYSVNEQFF
TRBJ2-7	TRBV4-1	.	.	TGCGCCAGCAGCCAAGATGTTCCGGCCTACAACCCTGGGAACTACGAGCAGTACTTC	CASSQDVPAYNPGNYEQYF
TRBJ2-1	TRBV28	TRBD2	once	TGTGCCAGCAGTTTATTTCGCGGGAGGGCCTCTTACAATGAGCAGTTCTTC	CASSLFRGRASYNEQFF
TRBJ2-3	TRBV28	.	.	TGTGCCAGCAGTTTATACCCCCCCGACTTAGAGGCGACAGATACGCAGTATTTT	CASSLYPPDLEATDTQYF
TRBJ2-2	TRBV7-9	TRBD1	.	TGTGCCAGCAGCCAGGACAGGGTCACCGGGGAGCTGTTTTTT	CASSQDRVTGELFF
TRBJ2-7	TRBV5-4	TRBD2	.	TGTGCCAGCAGCCAGGGGGGACTAGCGGCCGTCGGGAACGAGCAGTACTTC	CASSQGGLAAVGNEQYF
TRBJ2-7	TRBV4-1	.	.	TGCGCCAGCAGCCCCATTCGCGGCCGGCTGATCTACGAGCAGTACTTC	CASSPIRGRLIYEQYF
TRBJ2-7	TRBV5-1	.	.	TGCGCCAGCAGCTTGGCTGGCACTCCCAAGAACGAGCAGTACTTC	CASSLAGTPKNEQYF
TRBJ2-5	TRBV6-5	TRBD1	once	TGTGCCAGCAGTTACCGCCGGGACAGGGGAGAGACCCAGTACTTC	CASSYRRDRGETQYF
TRBJ2-7	TRBV13	.	.	TGTGCCAGCAGCTTAGGCCTAACCGAAGGCCGCTACGAGCAGTACTTC	CASSLGLTEGRYEQYF
TRBJ2-1	TRBV9	TRBD2	.	TGTGCCAGCAGCGCTAGCGGGAGTTCTGAGCAGTTCTTC	CASSASGSSEQFF
TRBJ2-7	TRBV7-9	TRBD2	.	TGTGCCAGCAGCCCGAGGACTAGCGGAGACCTGTACGAGCAGTACTTC	CASSPRTSGDLYEQYF
TRBJ1-2	TRBV7-8	.	.	TGTGCCAGCAGCCAGGGCGGGTTAGGCAATCTCTATGGCTACACCTTC	CASSQGGLGNLYGYTF
TRBJ1-5	TRBV27	TRBD1	.	TGTGCCAGCAGTTTTTTGGGCGCAGGGGGAGATCAGCCCCAGCATTTT	CASSFLGAGGDQPQHF
TRBJ2-1	TRBV11-3	TRBD2	.	TGTGCCAGCAGCTTAGGTTTGCGGGAGGGCCTCTACAATGAGCAGTTCTTC	CASSLGLREGLYNEQFF
TRBJ2-1	TRBV30	.	.	TGTGCCTGGGGCGACCCCGACTACCGACCCCTCAATGAGCAGTTCTTC	CAWGDPDYRPLNEQFF
TRBJ2-7	TRBV9	.	.	TGTGCCAGCAGCGTAGAAGCAGGGAGAAACTACGAGCAGTACTTC	CASSVEAGRNYEQYF
TRBJ2-2	TRBV28	TRBD2	.	TGTGCCAGCATGGCCAGGGCTAGCGGGAGGTATGCGGGGGAGCTGTTTTTT	CASMARASGRYAGELFF
TRBJ2-5	TRBV27	.	.	TGTGCCAGCGGGTCCCGACTCCTAGCGTCAGAGACCCAGTACTTC	CASGSRLLASETQYF
TRBJ2-1	TRBV29-1	.	once	TGCAGCGTTGAACAGGCCTACAATGAGCAGTTCTTC	CSVEQAYNEQFF
TRBJ2-5	TRBV7-6	.	once	TGTGCCAGCAGCTTAAACTCAGACCGATACCTAGAGACCCAGTACTTC	CASSLNSDRYLETQYF
TRBJ2-1	TRBV19	.	.	TGTGCCAGTAGTATAGATCTCCCACAGGGCCTGGGGAATGAGCAGTTCTTC	CASSIDLPQGLGNEQFF
TRBJ2-7	TRBV7-9	TRBD1	.	TGTGCCAGCAGCTTAGGAGGGGACAGGCGAACCTACGAGCAGTACTTC	CASSLGGDRRTYEQYF
TRBJ2-7	TRBV5-1	.	.	TGCGCCAGCACAAAGACAGACGGATACGAGCAGTACTTC	CASTKTDGYEQYF
TRBJ2-7	TRBV9	.	.	TGTGCCAGCAGCGTAGGGTCAGCTGGATTCTCCTACGAGCAGTACTTC	CASSVGSAGFSYEQYF
TRBJ1-4	TRBV7-6	TRBD1	.	TGTGCCAGCAGCTTAGATGGACAGGGTTCCGCAACTAATGAAAAACTGTTTTTT	CASSLDGQGSATNEKLFF
TRBJ2-1	TRBV11-2	.	.	TGTGCCAGCAGCTCCGCGGGCCTCTTAGGGTCAGGTGAGCAGTTCTTC	CASSSAGLLGSGEQFF
TRBJ1-1	TRBV7-9	TRBD1	.	TGTGCCAGCAGCACCCGACAGGGTATGGCGTGGGATGAAGCTTTCTTT	CASSTRQGMAWDEAFF
TRBJ1-3	TRBV2	TRBD1	.	TGTGCCACAGGGGCCGGGACAGGGGAGATTCGTGGAAACTTT	CATGAGTGEIRGNF
TRBJ2-5	TRBV7-9	TRBD2	.	TGTGCCAGCACCCTTGGGGGGGAGGGACTAGCTCAAGAGACCCAGTACTTC	CASTLGGEGLAQETQYF
TRBJ1-1	TRBV19	.	.	TGTGCCAGTAGTATGTGGGCGTACGGAGGGAACACTGAAGCTTTCTTT	CASSMWAYGGNTEAFF